Below, 24 T cell receptor beta chains from the same sample are listed, as sequenced in a study of blood T cell repertoires in COVID-19. Data came from immunoSEQ multiplex PCR; TCRdb stores just in-frame clones and leaves some out. This table has about 280,000 clones, about 89% appearing once. Material for sequencing was peripheral blood. Receptors originate from a man in his forties with active or convalescent COVID-19.

The chain employs TRBV12-3 or TRBV12-4 and TRBJ1-2; 7 bases line up with TRBD1. After removal of 5 bases from V and 6 bases from J, the junction contained 6 bases not matched to a gene. This CDR3 region has 13 residues. The CDR3 DNA reads TGTGCCAGCAGTGCCCGGACAGGCGATGGCTACACCTTC. Translating gives CASSARTGDGYTF.

V and J are TRBV5-6 and TRBJ2-1; TRBD1 matches at 7 bases. V lost 2 bases to trimming and J lost 7 bases; unmatched junction nucleotides: 12. The CDR3 covers 16 residues. CDR1 and CDR2 from the germline V gene are SGHDT and YYEEEE. The CDR3 here is CASSFTEATRGNEQFF. The CDR3 DNA follows: TGTGCCAGCAGCTTTACCGAAGCTACCAGGGGGAATGAGCAGTTCTTC.

This clone was detected only once. The V gene is TRBV19, the J gene TRBJ2-7; D is uncertain. V shed 1 base and J shed 3 bases, with 10 bases lying between them. The CDR3 sequence is 14 residues long. Germline loops: CDR1 LNHDA, CDR2 SQIVND (reference sequence). CDR3 bases: TGTGCCAGTAGTATAGCGGCTAGTTTCTACGAGCAGTACTTC. Protein sequence: CASSIAASFYEQYF.

The chain combines TRBV27 with TRBJ1-2; the match to TRBD1 covers 7 bases. Trimming at V came to 5 bases and at J to 6 bases, leaving 6 bases not matched to a gene. This CDR3 comprises 13 residues. Looked up from germline, CDR1 is MNHEY and CDR2 is SMNVEV (reference sequence). CDR3 loop: CASSEQGLHGYTF. The CDR3 coding sequence is TGTGCCAGCAGTGAACAGGGGTTGCATGGCTACACCTTC.

The gene calls are TRBV5-1 and TRBJ2-1; D call uncertain. CDR3 length: 15 amino acids. Trimming shortened V by 4 bases and J by 4 bases, and 15 bases separated the two germline ends. Germline CDR1 reads SGHRS; CDR2 reads YFSETQ. CDR3 sequence: CASSPTPYSYNEQFF. The CDR3 DNA sequence: TGCGCCAGCAGCCCGACTCCCTATTCTTACAATGAGCAGTTCTTC.

This chain uses TRBV19 with TRBJ2-1, with D possibly being TRBD2 (7 bases). Trimming shortened V by 7 bases and J by 5 bases, and 18 bases separated the two germline ends. The CDR3 sequence is 15 residues long. From germline, CDR1 is LNHDA and CDR2 SQIVND (reference sequence). The CDR3 spells CASNERGAGHNEQFF. The CDR3, as DNA: TGTGCCAGTAACGAACGGGGGGCGGGACACAATGAGCAGTTCTTC.

The DNA of the CDR3 is TGTGCCAGCAGCCCACAGAGGGCGTATACGCGGGGTCAGCCCCAGCATTTT. It is translated as CASSPQRAYTRGQPQHF. The chain links TRBV9 to TRBJ1-5, with D unclear. V lost 4 bases and J lost 6, with 23 bases in between. This CDR3 contains 17 residues. Germline V gives CDR1 SGDLS, CDR2 YYNGEE.

The chain employs TRBV5-1 and TRBJ2-5; the D gene is possibly TRBD1 (5 bases). The CDR3 totals 15 residues. V was trimmed by 0 bases and J by 5 bases, leaving 14 bases between them. The germline CDR1 and CDR2 sequences are SGHRS and YFSETQ. The CDR3 loop reads CASSLGGGAEETQYF. In DNA form, the CDR3 reads TGCGCCAGCAGCTTGGGGGGCGGAGCCGAGGAGACCCAGTACTTC.

V gene TRBV24-1 combines with J gene TRBJ2-3; D gene ambiguous. Trimming cost V 5 bases and J 3 bases, with 11 bases left between them. This CDR3 region has 14 residues. CDR1 and CDR2 (germline): KGHDR, SFDVKD. The CDR3 region is CATSASPGTDTQYF. In DNA, the CDR3 is TGTGCCACCAGTGCCTCACCCGGGACAGATACGCAGTATTTT.

The rearrangement joins TRBV19 to TRBJ2-1; 7 positions agree with TRBD1. Germline trimming cut 8 bases from V and 4 bases from J; bases unmatched to any gene: 11. CDR1 is LNHDA, CDR2 SQIVND, per germline (reference sequence). There are 15 residues in the CDR3. CDR3 sequence (DNA): TGTGCCAGTCAAACGACGGGACAGCCGTACAATGAGCAGTTCTTC. Protein sequence: CASQTTGQPYNEQFF.

The chain carries TRBV30 and TRBJ2-5; D is unclear. The V and J ends lost 2 bases and 5 bases respectively, with 15 bases between them. The CDR3 is 14 amino acids. Per the germline V gene, CDR1 is GTSNPN and CDR2 is SVGIG (reference sequence). The DNA for the CDR3 is TGTGCCTGGAGTCCCGAAAATCTGAGGGAGACCCAGTACTTC. Protein product: CAWSPENLRETQYF.

This rearrangement joins TRBV6-5 to TRBJ2-5, with D perhaps matching TRBD2 (6 bases). CDR3 size: 13 residues. The V gene lost 8 bases and the J gene lost 3 bases, with 13 bases spanning the gap. Per the germline V gene, CDR1 is MNHEY and CDR2 is SVGAGI. CDR3 in amino acids: CASDRDSKETQYF. In DNA, the CDR3 is TGTGCCAGCGACCGGGACTCCAAAGAGACCCAGTACTTC.

CDR3 sequence (DNA): TGTGCCAGCAGACCCAGGATCTCTGGAAACACCATATATTTT. Protein product: CASRPRISGNTIYF. The rearrangement links TRBV6-5 to TRBJ1-3; D uncertain. CDR3 length: 14 residues. Trimming left V 6 bases short and J 0 bases short, with 9 bases between. Germline V gives CDR1 MNHEY, CDR2 SVGAGI.

The chain recombines TRBV20-1 with TRBJ1-2, with D tentatively TRBD1 (6 bases). The CDR3 spans 10 residues. Germline CDR1 reads DFQATT; CDR2 reads SNEGSKA (reference sequence). The germline V and J ends were trimmed by 6 bases and 5 bases, with 7 bases remaining between them. The CDR3 nucleotides are TGCAGTGCCCAGGGGTATGGCTACACCTTC. It encodes CSAQGYGYTF.

V and J are TRBV6-2 or TRBV6-3 and TRBJ1-6; D unresolved. The CDR3 contains 13 residues. With 5 bases removed from V and 10 bases from J, the gap between germline ends came to 12 bases. CDR1 MNHEY and CDR2 SVGEGT come from the germline V gene. CDR3 in amino acids: CASSRELPSPLHF. CDR3 bases: TGTGCCAGCAGTCGAGAGTTGCCGTCACCCCTCCACTTT.

V usage is TRBV11-2 and J usage is TRBJ1-1; a weak D match, TRBD1 (6 bases). Germline lookup yields CDR1 SGHAT and CDR2 FQNNGV. The CDR3 extends over 16 amino acids. V was shortened by 1 base and J by 4 bases, with 16 bases between the two germline ends. The CDR3 sequence: CASSLGQGIHFTEAFF. CDR3 in DNA: TGTGCCAGCAGCTTAGGTCAGGGGATTCATTTCACTGAAGCTTTCTTT.

The J gene is TRBJ1-4, the V gene TRBV30; D gene uncertain. Germline assignment: CDR1 GTSNPN and CDR2 SVGIG (reference sequence). CDR3 length: 18 amino acids. V was pared by 0 bases and J by 3 bases, with 20 bases between. The CDR3 nucleotides read TGTGCCTGGAGTGTACCCTCAGAGGTCACCGGGGCTAATGAAAAACTGTTTTTT. Translating gives CAWSVPSEVTGANEKLFF.

The chain combines TRBV5-1 with TRBJ1-1; 7 positions agree with TRBD1. Germline V gives CDR1 SGHRS, CDR2 YFSETQ. The CDR3 has 15 amino acids. The V segment lost 4 bases and the J segment 7 bases; nucleotides outside the gene matches: 13. The CDR3 reads CASSPGGTASLEAFF. CDR3 in DNA: TGCGCCAGCAGCCCCGGCGGGACAGCCAGCCTTGAAGCTTTCTTT.

The chain is built from TRBV4-2 and TRBJ2-2; 7 bases are shared with TRBD2. The CDR3 is 16 amino acids. Trimming at V came to 4 bases and at J to 5 bases, leaving 10 bases not matched to a gene. CDR1 and CDR2 (germline): LGHNA, YNFKEQ. CDR3 nucleotides: TGTGCCAGCAGCCGCACTAGCGCGGGGAATACCGGGGAGCTGTTTTTT. It is translated as CASSRTSAGNTGELFF.

This clone was observed a single time. The V gene is TRBV5-1, the J gene TRBJ2-7; TRBD2 matches at 8 bases. CDR3 length: 14 amino acids. J gave up 2 bases and V 4 bases, and 5 bases lay outside the gene matches. The germline V gene has CDR1 SGHRS and CDR2 YFSETQ. CDR3 residues: CASSTGTRAYEQYF. The CDR3 nucleotides read TGCGCCAGCAGCACCGGGACTAGAGCCTACGAGCAGTACTTC.

This clone is a singleton in its sample. The rearrangement joins TRBV5-5 to TRBJ2-7, with 8 nucleotides matching TRBD1. The CDR3 is made up of 14 amino acids. Per the germline V gene, CDR1 is SGHKS and CDR2 is YYEKEE (reference sequence). The V segment lost 1 base and the J segment 2 bases; nucleotides outside the gene matches: 2. The CDR3 nucleotides read TGTGCCAGCAGCTTGCGCAGGGGGCCCTACGAGCAGTACTTC. This sequence encodes CASSLRRGPYEQYF.

The chain employs TRBV3-1 (or the pseudogene TRBV3-2) and TRBJ2-7; tentative D call: TRBD1 (6 bases). Deletions cut 7 bases from V and 0 bases from J, with 19 bases between. The CDR3 length is 16 residues. Germline assignment: CDR1 LGHDT and CDR2 YNNKEL (reference sequence). For the CDR3, the DNA is TGTGCCAGCACCCCGGGGACAAGACCTAGCTCCTACGAGCAGTACTTC. Its translation: CASTPGTRPSSYEQYF.

CDR3 amino acids: CASSSPGTSSYNEQFF. CDR3 DNA sequence: TGTGCCAGCAGCTCTCCGGGGACTAGCTCCTACAATGAGCAGTTCTTC. The chain carries TRBV5-4 and TRBJ2-1; 8 positions match TRBD2. Germline V gene lookup returns CDR1 SGHNT and CDR2 YYREEE (reference sequence). CDR3 length: 16 residues. V dropped 3 bases and J dropped 0; count of bases not matched to a gene: 5.

This clone showed up just once. V usage is TRBV7-6 and J usage is TRBJ2-7, with a weak D call TRBD1 (5 bases). From germline, CDR1 is SGHVS and CDR2 FNYEAQ. The CDR3 sequence is 15 residues long. The V and J ends lost 0 bases and 3 bases respectively, with 12 bases between them. Here the CDR3 reads CASSLALQGGYEQYF. CDR3 in DNA: TGTGCCAGCAGCTTAGCGCTTCAGGGCGGCTACGAGCAGTACTTC. The variable domain in full, with the rest retrieved from reference TRBV7-6 and TRBJ2-7, is GAGVSQSPRYKVTKRGQDVALRCDPISGHVSLYWYRQALGQGPEFLTYFNYEAQQDKSGLPNDRFSAERPEGSISTLTIQRTEQRDSAMYRCASSLALQGGYEQYFGPGTRLTVT.